Presented here are 11 T cell receptor beta chains from one specimen sequenced in a study of cytomegalovirus exposure and HLA in healthy donors. In the PCR, 60 Vbeta and 13 Jbeta primers were used. Clones were sequenced by immunoSEQ multiplex PCR, and TCRdb holds only the in-frame ones, with some missing. The table for this sample gives 100,000 to 150,000 clones. Source material: PBMCs. All receptors come from a woman aged 40 to 50 in good health and CMV-seronegative.

The V gene is TRBV9, the J gene TRBJ2-1; 9 nucleotides align to TRBD1. CDR1 and CDR2 from the germline V gene are SGDLS and YYNGEE. With V trimmed by 3 bases and J by 0 bases, 4 bases remained unmatched. The CDR3 consists of 16 residues. In DNA, the CDR3 is TGTGCCAGCAGCGCTGGACAGGGGAGCTCCTACAATGAGCAGTTCTTC. It is translated as CASSAGQGSSYNEQFF.

V usage is TRBV5-4 and J usage is TRBJ2-7; a weak D match, TRBD1 (5 bases). This CDR3 spans 14 amino acids. Trimming removed 2 bases at V and 1 base at J, with 10 bases between. Germline V gene lookup returns CDR1 SGHNT and CDR2 YYREEE (reference sequence). The CDR3, as DNA: TGTGCCAGCAGCTTAATGAGACAGTCCTACGAGCAGTACTTC. This sequence encodes CASSLMRQSYEQYF.

This sequence joins TRBV7-3 and TRBJ2-6; maybe TRBD1 (5 bases). Trimming took 4 bases from V and 0 from J, leaving 13 bases between them. CDR1 and CDR2 from the germline V gene are SGHTA and FQGTGA. This CDR3 spans 17 amino acids. The CDR3 loop is CASSSTVTSSGANVLTF. The CDR3, as DNA: TGTGCCAGCAGCTCGACAGTGACCAGCTCTGGGGCCAACGTCCTGACTTTC.

The chain carries TRBV2 and TRBJ2-4; 9 nucleotides align to TRBD1. The V gene's germline CDR1 is SNHLY and CDR2 FYNNEI. The junction had 7 bases not matched to a gene; V was cut back by 0 bases and J by 1 base. This CDR3 comprises 18 residues. Written as DNA, the CDR3 is TGTGCCAGCAGTGAAGCCCCGGGACAGGGTCTTGCCAAAAACATTCAGTACTTC. Encoded protein: CASSEAPGQGLAKNIQYF.

The CDR3: CASSQDRQETQYF. The CDR3 coding sequence is TGCGCCAGCAGCCAAGATAGACAAGAGACCCAGTACTTC. The rearrangement links TRBV4-3 to TRBJ2-5; D is uncertain. Germline CDR1 and CDR2: LGHNA and YSLEER. V shed 0 bases and J shed 2 bases, with 4 bases lying between them. The CDR3 is 13 residues long.

The chain uses TRBV11-2 and TRBJ1-4; 8 bases align to TRBD1. There are 17 residues in the CDR3. Trimming took 3 bases from V and 0 from J; bases not matched to a gene: 6. Germline V gene data show CDR1 as SGHAT and CDR2 as FQNNGV. Here the CDR3 reads CASSFNDRGPTNEKLFF. CDR3 coding DNA: TGTGCCAGCAGCTTTAACGACAGGGGCCCAACTAATGAAAAACTGTTTTTT.

The V gene is TRBV6-1, the J gene TRBJ1-2; D is undetermined. CDR1 MNHNS and CDR2 SASEGT come from the germline V gene. The CDR3 spans 12 residues. Deletions cut 7 bases from V and 4 bases from J, with 10 bases between. CDR3 nucleotides: TGTGCCAGCACTAAGAGGATCTATGGCTACACCTTC. It codes for CASTKRIYGYTF.

V and J are TRBV7-3 and TRBJ1-1; D is perhaps TRBD1 (6 bases). The CDR3 loop spans 15 amino acids. V gave up 1 base and J gave up 3 bases, with 12 bases separating them. Per the germline V gene, CDR1 is SGHTA and CDR2 is FQGTGA. CDR3 nucleotides: TGTGCCAGCAGCTTAAGTGCAGGGGAATACACTGAAGCTTTCTTT. This codes for CASSLSAGEYTEAFF.

The chain uses TRBV7-8 and TRBJ2-6; 8 positions match TRBD1. The germline V gene has CDR1 SGHVS and CDR2 FQNEAQ. This CDR3 has 18 residues. After removal of 5 bases from V and 2 bases from J, the junction contained 11 bases not matched to a gene. The CDR3 bases are TGTGCCAGCAGCCCCCTGGGACGACAGGGGACTGGGGCCAACGTCCTGACTTTC. Translating it yields CASSPLGRQGTGANVLTF.

This sequence joins TRBV7-9 and TRBJ1-4; 8 positions match TRBD1. The CDR3 consists of 15 residues. With V trimmed by 5 bases and J by 5 bases, 7 bases remained unmatched. Germline assignment: CDR1 SEHNR and CDR2 FQNEAQ (reference sequence). In nucleotides, the CDR3 is TGTGCCAGCAGCCCAGGGGCAGGGGGCAATGAAAAACTGTTTTTT. This sequence encodes CASSPGAGGNEKLFF. The full variable domain, with the rest looked up from reference TRBV7-9 and TRBJ1-4, is DTGVSQNPRHKITKRGQNVTFRCDPISEHNRLYWYRQTLGQGPEFLTYFQNEAQLEKSRLLSDRFSAERPKGSFSTLEIQRTEQGDSAMYLCASSPGAGGNEKLFFGSGTQLSVL.

The chain employs TRBV19 and TRBJ2-5; TRBD1 agrees at 7 bases. Trimming cost V 0 bases and J 3 bases; bases outside gene matches: 10. The CDR3 runs to 17 residues. The germline V gene encodes CDR1 LNHDA and CDR2 SQIVND (reference sequence). CDR3: CASSIDLGTATKETQYF. In DNA form, the CDR3 reads TGTGCCAGTAGTATAGATCTCGGGACAGCTACCAAAGAGACCCAGTACTTC.